Each of the 3 T cell receptor beta chains below was sequenced from the same sample in a study of cytomegalovirus exposure and HLA in healthy donors. PCR employed 60 Vbeta and 13 Jbeta primers. The assay was immunoSEQ multiplex PCR, and TCRdb's table has in-frame clones only and misses some. The sample records 140,000 to 150,000 clones, roughly 9.4% being singletons. The source material was PBMCs. The receptors here all came from a male donor in good health and CMV-seronegative.

The chain has TRBV7-9 and TRBJ2-5, with D possibly being TRBD2 (5 bases). Germline V lookup: CDR1 SEHNR, CDR2 FQNEAQ (reference sequence). V was clipped by 5 bases and J by 3 bases, with 10 bases between them. The length of the CDR3 is 13 residues. The CDR3 bases are TGTGCCAGCAGCCTTTCGCGGGAAGAGACCCAGTACTTC. It encodes CASSLSREETQYF.

This clone was seen only a few times. Other DNA variants within this sample encode the same CDR3. The chain links TRBV5-1 to TRBJ2-3, with TRBD2 matching 11 bases. CDR3 size: 16 residues. Unmatched junction bases numbered 6, after V lost 4 bases and J lost 2 bases. Germline V gene data show CDR1 as SGHRS and CDR2 as YFSETQ. CDR3 residues: CASSDGLAGLTDTQYF. The CDR3 nucleotides read TGCGCCAGCAGCGACGGACTAGCGGGCCTCACAGATACGCAGTATTTT. Complete variable domain (other parts from reference TRBV5-1 and TRBJ2-3): KAGVTQTPRYLIKTRGQQVTLSCSPISGHRSVSWYQQTPGQGLQFLFEYFSETQRNKGNFPGRFSGRQFSNSRSEMNVSTLELGDSALYLCASSDGLAGLTDTQYFGPGTRLTVL.

V and J are TRBV5-1 and TRBJ1-1; maybe TRBD1 (5 bases). Germline loops: CDR1 SGHRS, CDR2 YFSETQ. V was shortened by 5 bases and J by 6 bases, with 14 bases between the two germline ends. The CDR3 is made up of 13 amino acids. The CDR3 coding sequence is TGCGCCAGCAGAAGGGAGGGGAGCGCTGAAGCTTTCTTT. Protein product: CASRREGSAEAFF.